The following is a TCR beta chain sequence with its context. Antigen unknown. These data belong to a study of cytomegalovirus exposure and HLA in healthy donors. Overall study findings and caveats: Presence/absence analysis assumed near-uniform sequencing depth across donors.

PCR was performed using 60 Vbeta and 13 Jbeta primers. Profiling relied on immunoSEQ multiplex PCR, and the TCRdb table lists in-frame clones only, not all of them. The data hold a few hundred thousand clones, with about 80% observed a single time. As for the donors, each was a healthy bone marrow donor. Nominal health characterized the donors when sampled, though unrecorded immune exposures were likely. CDR3 length: 14 residues. The germline V gene encodes CDR1 MGHDK and CDR2 SYGVNS. V lost 4 bases, J lost 5 bases, and 11 bases lay in between. The receptor was derived from a middle-aged woman in good health and CMV-seronegative. The sequencing input was PBMCs. V gene TRBV25-1 combines with J gene TRBJ1-4; weak D call: TRBD1 (5 bases). DNA for the CDR3: TGTGCCAGCAGTGCCCGGGGGGGGAATGAAAAACTGTTTTTT. This encodes CASSARGGNEKLFF.